Each of the 19 T cell receptor beta chains below was sequenced from the same sample in a study of blood T cell repertoires in COVID-19. TCRdb's table, derived via immunoSEQ multiplex PCR, lists solely in-frame clones and lacks some. The sample includes around 200,000 clones, around 82% seen only once; the top ten take around 8.9%. The sequenced sample was peripheral blood. These receptors all come from a man aged 35-49 years with active or convalescent COVID-19.

The chain couples TRBV4-3 to TRBJ1-2, with 9 positions matching TRBD1. Germline V gene lookup returns CDR1 LGHNA and CDR2 YSLEER. V was clipped by 0 bases and J by 0 bases; unmatched bases: 17. There are 21 residues in the CDR3. In DNA, the CDR3 is TGCGCCAGCAGCCAAGATCCCTACTTCGGGACAGGGTATACGACTAACTATGGCTACACCTTC. Translated: CASSQDPYFGTGYTTNYGYTF.

The J gene is TRBJ2-7, the V gene TRBV6-2 or TRBV6-3, with D possibly being TRBD1 (5 bases). The germline V gene encodes CDR1 MNHEY and CDR2 SVGEGT. This CDR3 spans 13 amino acids. V was clipped by 4 bases and J by 6 bases, with 13 bases between them. The CDR3 nucleotides read TGTGCCAGCAGTTCGGCAGGGTCAGTCGAGCAGTACTTC. It specifies CASSSAGSVEQYF.

The rearrangement uses TRBV5-4 and TRBJ2-3, with 8 bases that match TRBD2. The CDR3 is 16 residues long. Trimming took 4 bases from V and 7 from J; bases not matched to a gene: 14. Germline loops: CDR1 SGHNT, CDR2 YYREEE (reference sequence). The CDR3 sequence: CASSGGAGDLRHTQYF. The DNA for the CDR3 is TGTGCCAGCAGCGGGGGAGCGGGGGACCTGCGACATACGCAGTATTTT.

V gene TRBV29-1 combines with J gene TRBJ2-5; TRBD2 might be the D (5 bases). Germline V gives CDR1 SQVTM, CDR2 ANQGSEA. The CDR3 loop spans 12 amino acids. The V gene lost 7 bases and the J gene lost 4 bases, with 13 bases spanning the gap. CDR3 sequence (DNA): TGCAGCGCCGGGGTGGCGGGAGAGACCCAGTACTTC. It is translated as CSAGVAGETQYF.

The rearrangement uses TRBV19 and TRBJ1-5, with unresolved D. V was cut by 4 bases and J by 2 bases, with 12 bases left in between. Germline V CDR1 and CDR2: LNHDA, SQIVND (reference sequence). The CDR3 runs to 15 residues. CDR3 in amino acids: CASSSGWHRNQPQHF. The CDR3 DNA follows: TGTGCCAGTAGTAGCGGATGGCACCGCAATCAGCCCCAGCATTTT. The whole variable domain, remainder taken from reference TRBV19 and TRBJ1-5, is DGGITQSPKYLFRKEGQNVTLSCEQNLNHDAMYWYRQDPGQGLRLIYYSQIVNDFQKGDIAEGYSVSREKKESFPLTVTSAQKNPTAFYLCASSSGWHRNQPQHFGDGTRLSIL.

The rearrangement links TRBV24-1 to TRBJ1-2; 7 bases are shared with TRBD1. CDR3 length equals 14 residues. With V trimmed by 3 bases and J by 7 bases, 7 bases remained unmatched. Germline loops: CDR1 KGHDR, CDR2 SFDVKD. The CDR3 DNA reads as TGTGCCACCAGTGATCCTCAGGGGGTACGTGGCTACACCTTC. Amino acid sequence: CATSDPQGVRGYTF.

V and J are TRBV7-6 and TRBJ2-5; 7 nucleotides agree with TRBD1. Trimming cost V 2 bases and J 2 bases; bases outside gene matches: 5. From germline, CDR1 is SGHVS and CDR2 FNYEAQ. The CDR3 sequence is 15 residues long. The CDR3 nucleotides read TGTGCCAGCAGCTTAAACTTGGGACAGCAAGAGACCCAGTACTTC. It encodes CASSLNLGQQETQYF.

This clone was found once. The chain couples TRBV6-5 to TRBJ1-1; D is ambiguous. Germline V gives CDR1 MNHEY, CDR2 SVGAGI. The CDR3 is made up of 14 amino acids. The V and J ends lost 7 bases and 3 bases respectively, with 15 bases between them. Here the CDR3 reads CASTPWPRDTEAFF. DNA of the CDR3: TGTGCCAGCACTCCCTGGCCGCGGGACACTGAAGCTTTCTTT.

The chain combines TRBV7-2 with TRBJ1-5; D perhaps matches TRBD1 (6 bases). Germline CDR1 is SGHTA and CDR2 is FQGNSA. Trimming took 2 bases from V and 6 from J, leaving 11 bases between them. This CDR3 is 14 amino acids long. The CDR3 coding sequence is TGTGCCAGCAGCTTACAGGGGATCGGTCAGCCCCAGCATTTT. Its protein product is CASSLQGIGQPQHF.

The V and J genes are TRBV6-2 or TRBV6-3 and TRBJ2-7; 8 bases fit TRBD2. The CDR3 has 16 amino acids. The J segment lost 0 bases and the V segment lost 2 bases, leaving 6 bases of the junction unmatched. The germline gives CDR1 MNHEY, CDR2 SVGEGT. CDR3 residues: CASSYPPSGGSYEQYF. The CDR3 region has the DNA TGTGCCAGCAGTTACCCCCCGAGCGGGGGCTCCTACGAGCAGTACTTC.

The J gene is TRBJ2-7, the V gene TRBV6-5, with TRBD2 as a possible D gene (5 bases). V was shortened by 1 base and J by 0 bases, with 10 bases between the two germline ends. The CDR3 spans 15 residues. The V gene's germline CDR1 is MNHEY and CDR2 SVGAGI. The CDR3 DNA reads as TGTGCCAGCAGTTACTTCGGGGAAAGCTCCTACGAGCAGTACTTC. Translated: CASSYFGESSYEQYF.

The chain employs TRBV29-1 and TRBJ1-2, with D hard to call. The CDR3 totals 11 residues. Germline CDR1 reads SQVTM; CDR2 reads ANQGSEA. Trimming removed 6 bases at V and 8 bases at J, with 13 bases between. The CDR3 nucleotides are TGCAGCGTCCCGGACGCGGGGGGCTACACCTTC. This translates into CSVPDAGGYTF.

This chain links TRBV7-2 with TRBJ1-1, with D tentatively TRBD1 (5 bases). The ends were cut back, 1 base at V and 5 bases at J, with 8 bases in the middle. Germline-derived CDR1 and CDR2 are SGHTA and FQGNSA. The CDR3 has 13 amino acids. DNA for the CDR3: TGTGCCAGCAGCTTAGTTCAGGGTACTGAAGCTTTCTTT. It is translated as CASSLVQGTEAFF.

This chain connects TRBV5-1 to TRBJ1-2, with 9 bases aligning to TRBD1. CDR1 SGHRS and CDR2 YFSETQ come from the germline V gene. The CDR3 loop spans 14 amino acids. Trimming at V came to 0 bases and at J to 6 bases, leaving 3 bases not matched to a gene. CDR3 residues: CASSLGWTGDGYTF. In DNA form, the CDR3 reads TGCGCCAGCAGCTTGGGATGGACAGGGGATGGCTACACCTTC.

V usage is TRBV5-6 and J usage is TRBJ2-3, with D unclear. Germline CDR1 SGHDT, CDR2 YYEEEE. CDR3 length equals 13 residues. V lost 0 bases and J 3 bases, leaving 5 bases between the germline ends. The CDR3 DNA reads TGTGCCAGCAGCTTGGTTCCTACAGATACGCAGTATTTT. Its protein product is CASSLVPTDTQYF.

The chain couples TRBV28 to TRBJ1-1; the D gene is possibly TRBD1 (5 bases). The germline V and J ends were trimmed by 5 bases and 1 base, with 8 bases remaining between them. CDR3 size: 13 residues. CDR1 MDHEN and CDR2 SYDVKM come from the germline V gene. Here the CDR3 reads CASSGAGNTEAFF. The CDR3 DNA is TGTGCCAGCAGTGGGGCAGGGAACACTGAAGCTTTCTTT.

V gene TRBV28 combines with J gene TRBJ2-7; 8 positions match TRBD1. There are 15 residues in the CDR3. V lost 0 bases and J lost 3; bases outside the gene matches: 4. Germline V gene lookup returns CDR1 MDHEN and CDR2 SYDVKM. CDR3: CASSLWDRDIYEQYF. The DNA for the CDR3 is TGTGCCAGCAGTTTATGGGACAGGGATATCTACGAGCAGTACTTC.

About this clone itself: Compared with germline, one end of the junction differs, possibly owing to a read error. The V call is TRBV7-7, the J call TRBJ2-7; maybe TRBD1 (5 bases). The germline V gene has CDR1 SSHAT and CDR2 FNYEAQ (reference sequence). The CDR3 sequence is 15 residues long. The CDR3 region is CASSPSVGRDNEQYF. The CDR3, as DNA: TGTGCTAGCAGCCCTTCGGTGGGCAGGGATAACGAGCAGTACTTC.

This clone was counted at least ten times. The chain couples TRBV12-3 or TRBV12-4 to TRBJ1-1; D may be TRBD1 (5 bases). Between the trimmed V and J ends, which lost 7 bases and 1 base, there was a span of 10 bases. The length of the CDR3 is 13 residues. The CDR3 DNA is TGTGCCAGCACCCGTAGGGGGAACACTGAAGCTTTCTTT. Protein product: CASTRRGNTEAFF.